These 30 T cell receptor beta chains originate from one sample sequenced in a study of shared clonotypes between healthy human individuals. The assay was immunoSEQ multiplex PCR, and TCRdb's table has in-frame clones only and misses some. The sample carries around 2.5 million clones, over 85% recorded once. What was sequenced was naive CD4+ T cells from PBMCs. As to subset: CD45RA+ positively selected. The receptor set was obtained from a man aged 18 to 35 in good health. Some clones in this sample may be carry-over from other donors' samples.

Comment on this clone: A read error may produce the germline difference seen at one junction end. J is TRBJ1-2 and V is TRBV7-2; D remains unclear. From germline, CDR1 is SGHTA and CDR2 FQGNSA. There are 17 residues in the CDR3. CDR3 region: CASSLARPGRSNYGYTF. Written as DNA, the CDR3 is TGTGCCAGCAGCCTAGCTCGACCAGGACGGTCTAACTATGGCTACACCTTC.

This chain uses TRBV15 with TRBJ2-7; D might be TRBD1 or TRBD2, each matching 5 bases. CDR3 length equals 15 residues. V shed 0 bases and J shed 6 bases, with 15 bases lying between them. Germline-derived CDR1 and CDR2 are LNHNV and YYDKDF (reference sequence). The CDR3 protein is CATSRDLVGAGEQYF. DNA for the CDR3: TGTGCCACCAGCAGAGATCTGGTCGGGGCGGGCGAGCAGTACTTC.

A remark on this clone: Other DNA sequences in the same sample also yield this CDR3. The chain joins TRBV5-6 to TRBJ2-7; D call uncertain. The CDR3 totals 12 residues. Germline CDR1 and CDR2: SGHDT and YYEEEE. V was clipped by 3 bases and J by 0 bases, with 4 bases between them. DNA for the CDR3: TGTGCCAGCAGCTCCAGCTCCTACGAGCAGTACTTC. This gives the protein CASSSSSYEQYF.

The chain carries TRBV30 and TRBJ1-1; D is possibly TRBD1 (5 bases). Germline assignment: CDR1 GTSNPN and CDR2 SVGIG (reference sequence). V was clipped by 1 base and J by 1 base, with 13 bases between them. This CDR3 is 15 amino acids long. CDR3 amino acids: CAWSAWGGANTEAFF. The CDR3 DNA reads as TGTGCCTGGAGTGCCTGGGGAGGGGCGAACACTGAAGCTTTCTTT.

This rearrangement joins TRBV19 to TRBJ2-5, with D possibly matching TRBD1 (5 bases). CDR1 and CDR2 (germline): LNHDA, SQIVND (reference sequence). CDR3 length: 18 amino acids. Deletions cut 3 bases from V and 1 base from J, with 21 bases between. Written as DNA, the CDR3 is TGTGCCAGTAGTATTGGGGCCGGCGCTCTGGTGTCCCAAGAGACCCAGTACTTC. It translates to CASSIGAGALVSQETQYF.

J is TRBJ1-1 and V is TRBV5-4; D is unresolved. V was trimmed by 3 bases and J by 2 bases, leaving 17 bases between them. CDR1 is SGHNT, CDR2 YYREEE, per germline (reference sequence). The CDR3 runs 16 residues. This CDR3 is CASSSKSSGENTEAFF. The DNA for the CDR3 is TGTGCCAGCAGCTCCAAGAGTTCAGGTGAAAACACTGAAGCTTTCTTT.

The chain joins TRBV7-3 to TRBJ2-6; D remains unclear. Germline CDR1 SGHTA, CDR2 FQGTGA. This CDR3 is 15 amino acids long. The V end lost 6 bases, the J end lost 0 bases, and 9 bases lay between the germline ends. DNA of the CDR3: TGTGCCAGCAGGCTACTAAACTCTGGGGCCAACGTCCTGACTTTC. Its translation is CASRLLNSGANVLTF.

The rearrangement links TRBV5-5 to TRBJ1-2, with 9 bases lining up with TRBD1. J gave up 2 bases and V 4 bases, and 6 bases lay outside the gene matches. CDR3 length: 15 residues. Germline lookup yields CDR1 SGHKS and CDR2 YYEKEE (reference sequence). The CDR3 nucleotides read TGTGCCAGCAGCCCGGGACAGGGAGGGAACTATGGCTACACCTTC. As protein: CASSPGQGGNYGYTF.

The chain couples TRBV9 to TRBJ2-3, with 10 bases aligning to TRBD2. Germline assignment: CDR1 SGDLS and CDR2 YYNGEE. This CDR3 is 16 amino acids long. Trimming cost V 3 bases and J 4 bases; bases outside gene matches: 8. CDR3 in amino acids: CASSAQTSGLPDTQYF. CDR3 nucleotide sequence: TGTGCCAGCAGCGCCCAGACTAGCGGGTTACCAGATACGCAGTATTTT.

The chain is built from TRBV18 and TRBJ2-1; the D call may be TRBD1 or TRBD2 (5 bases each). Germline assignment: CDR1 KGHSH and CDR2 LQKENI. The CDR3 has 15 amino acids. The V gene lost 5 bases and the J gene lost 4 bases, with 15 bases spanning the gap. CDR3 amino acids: CASSYRDGWYNEQFF. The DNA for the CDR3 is TGTGCCAGCTCATACCGGGACGGTTGGTACAATGAGCAGTTCTTC.

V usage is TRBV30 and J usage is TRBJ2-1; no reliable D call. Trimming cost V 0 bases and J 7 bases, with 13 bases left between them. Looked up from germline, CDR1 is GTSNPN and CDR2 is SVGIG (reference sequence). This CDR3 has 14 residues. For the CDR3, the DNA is TGTGCCTGGAGTGTACTGCGATATCGAAATGAGCAGTTCTTC. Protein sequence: CAWSVLRYRNEQFF.

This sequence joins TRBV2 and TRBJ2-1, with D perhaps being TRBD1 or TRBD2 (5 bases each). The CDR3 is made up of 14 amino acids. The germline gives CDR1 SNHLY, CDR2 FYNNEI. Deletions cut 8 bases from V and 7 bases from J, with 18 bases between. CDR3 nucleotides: TGTGCCAGCGCAGGGAGTCTAGCCGGTAATGAGCAGTTCTTC. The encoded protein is CASAGSLAGNEQFF.

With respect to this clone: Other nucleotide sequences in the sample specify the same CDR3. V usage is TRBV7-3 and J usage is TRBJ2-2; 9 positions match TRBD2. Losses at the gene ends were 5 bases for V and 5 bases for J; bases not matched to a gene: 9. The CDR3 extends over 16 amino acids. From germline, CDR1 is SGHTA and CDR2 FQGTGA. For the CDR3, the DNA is TGTGCCAGCAGCCTCATAGCGGGAGTTCGGACCGGGGAGCTGTTTTTT. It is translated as CASSLIAGVRTGELFF.

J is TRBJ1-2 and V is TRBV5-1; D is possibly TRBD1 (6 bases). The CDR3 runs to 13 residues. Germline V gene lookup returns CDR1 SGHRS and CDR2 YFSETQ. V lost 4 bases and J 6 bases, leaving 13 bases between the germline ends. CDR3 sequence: CASSLGGVDGYTF. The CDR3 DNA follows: TGCGCCAGCAGCCTAGGGGGAGTTGATGGCTACACCTTC.

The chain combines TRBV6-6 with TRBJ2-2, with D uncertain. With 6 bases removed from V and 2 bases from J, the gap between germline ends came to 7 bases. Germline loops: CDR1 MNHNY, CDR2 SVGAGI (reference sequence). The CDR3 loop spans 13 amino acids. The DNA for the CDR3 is TGTGCCAGCAGCCTTCACAACACCGGGGAGCTGTTTTTT. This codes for CASSLHNTGELFF.

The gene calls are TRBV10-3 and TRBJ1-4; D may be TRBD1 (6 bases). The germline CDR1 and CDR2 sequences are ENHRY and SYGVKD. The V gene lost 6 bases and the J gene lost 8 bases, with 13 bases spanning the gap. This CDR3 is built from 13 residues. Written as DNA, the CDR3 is TGTGCCATCAGCACAGGGCCGGGCGAAAAACTGTTTTTT. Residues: CAISTGPGEKLFF.

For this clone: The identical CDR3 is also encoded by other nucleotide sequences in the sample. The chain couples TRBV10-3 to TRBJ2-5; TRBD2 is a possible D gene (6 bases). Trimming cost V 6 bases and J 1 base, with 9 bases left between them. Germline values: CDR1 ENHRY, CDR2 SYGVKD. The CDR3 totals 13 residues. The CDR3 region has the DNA TGTGCCATCAGGGGGACTGCCCAAGAGACCCAGTACTTC. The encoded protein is CAIRGTAQETQYF.

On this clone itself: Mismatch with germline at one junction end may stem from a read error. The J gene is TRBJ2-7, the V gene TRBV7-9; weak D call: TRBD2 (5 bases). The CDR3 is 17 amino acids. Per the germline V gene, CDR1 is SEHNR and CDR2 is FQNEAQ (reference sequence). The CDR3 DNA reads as TGTGCCAGCAGCCTAGCTTACGCCCGGGGTGGGATCGACGAGCAGTACTTC. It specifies CASSLAYARGGIDEQYF.

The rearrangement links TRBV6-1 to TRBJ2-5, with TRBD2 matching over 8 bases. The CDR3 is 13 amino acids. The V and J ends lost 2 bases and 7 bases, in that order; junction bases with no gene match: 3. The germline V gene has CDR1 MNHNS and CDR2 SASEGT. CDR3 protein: CASSEFREGTQYF. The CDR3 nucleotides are TGTGCCAGCAGTGAATTCCGGGAGGGGACCCAGTACTTC.

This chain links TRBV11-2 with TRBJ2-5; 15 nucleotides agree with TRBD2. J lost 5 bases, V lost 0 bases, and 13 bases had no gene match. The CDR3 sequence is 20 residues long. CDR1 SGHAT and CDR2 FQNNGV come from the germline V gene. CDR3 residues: CASSLDGTSGRPVSIETQYF. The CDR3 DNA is TGTGCCAGCAGCTTAGATGGGACTAGCGGGAGGCCGGTATCAATCGAGACCCAGTACTTC.

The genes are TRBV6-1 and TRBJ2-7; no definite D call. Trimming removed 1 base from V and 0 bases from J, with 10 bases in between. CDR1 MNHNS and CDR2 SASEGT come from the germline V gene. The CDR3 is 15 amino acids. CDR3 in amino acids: CASSEGTESSYEQYF. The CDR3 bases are TGTGCCAGCAGTGAAGGGACGGAGAGCTCCTACGAGCAGTACTTC.

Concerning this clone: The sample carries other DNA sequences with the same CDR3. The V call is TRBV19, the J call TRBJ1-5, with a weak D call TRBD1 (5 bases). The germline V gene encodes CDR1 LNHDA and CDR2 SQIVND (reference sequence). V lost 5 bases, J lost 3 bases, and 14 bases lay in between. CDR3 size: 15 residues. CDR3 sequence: CASSFRDGYNQPQHF. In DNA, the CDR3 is TGTGCCAGTAGTTTCCGGGACGGATACAATCAGCCCCAGCATTTT.

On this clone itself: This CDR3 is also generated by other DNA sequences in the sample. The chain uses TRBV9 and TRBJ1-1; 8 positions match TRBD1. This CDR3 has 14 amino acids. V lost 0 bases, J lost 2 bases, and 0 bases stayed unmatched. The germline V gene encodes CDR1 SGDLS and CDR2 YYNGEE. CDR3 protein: CASSVAGGNTEAFF. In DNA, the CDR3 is TGTGCCAGCAGCGTAGCAGGGGGCAACACTGAAGCTTTCTTT.

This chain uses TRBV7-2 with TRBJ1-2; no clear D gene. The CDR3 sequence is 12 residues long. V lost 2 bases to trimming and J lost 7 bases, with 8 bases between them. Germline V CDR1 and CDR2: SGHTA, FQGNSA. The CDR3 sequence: CASSLPLRGYTF. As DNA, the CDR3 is TGTGCCAGCAGCTTACCCCTTCGTGGCTACACCTTC.

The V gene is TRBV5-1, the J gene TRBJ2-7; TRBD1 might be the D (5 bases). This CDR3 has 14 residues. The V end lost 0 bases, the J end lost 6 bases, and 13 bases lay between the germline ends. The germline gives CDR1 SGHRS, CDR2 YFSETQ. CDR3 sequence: CASSLGQGPREQYF. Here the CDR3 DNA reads TGCGCCAGCAGCTTGGGGCAGGGCCCCCGCGAGCAGTACTTC. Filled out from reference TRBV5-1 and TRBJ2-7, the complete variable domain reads KAGVTQTPRYLIKTRGQQVTLSCSPISGHRSVSWYQQTPGQGLQFLFEYFSETQRNKGNFPGRFSGRQFSNSRSEMNVSTLELGDSALYLCASSLGQGPREQYFGPGTRLTVT.

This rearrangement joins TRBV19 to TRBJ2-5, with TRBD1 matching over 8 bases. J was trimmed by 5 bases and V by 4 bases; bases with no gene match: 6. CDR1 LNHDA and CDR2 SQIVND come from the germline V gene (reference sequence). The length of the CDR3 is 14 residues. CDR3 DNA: TGTGCCAGTAGTAGACAGGGGATGCGGGAGACCCAGTACTTC. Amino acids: CASSRQGMRETQYF.

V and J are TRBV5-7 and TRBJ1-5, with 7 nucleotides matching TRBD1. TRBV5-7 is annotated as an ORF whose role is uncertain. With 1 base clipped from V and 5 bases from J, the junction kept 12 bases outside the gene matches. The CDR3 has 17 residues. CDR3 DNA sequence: TGTGCCAGCAGCTTGTATGTCGTCAGGGGGAGGGATCAGCCCCAGCATTTT. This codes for CASSLYVVRGRDQPQHF.

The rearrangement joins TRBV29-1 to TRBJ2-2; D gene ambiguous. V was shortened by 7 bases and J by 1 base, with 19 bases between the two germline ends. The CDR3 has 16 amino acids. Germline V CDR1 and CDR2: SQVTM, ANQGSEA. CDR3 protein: CSALALSTLNTGELFF. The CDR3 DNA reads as TGCAGCGCCCTGGCCCTTAGTACTTTGAACACCGGGGAGCTGTTTTTT.

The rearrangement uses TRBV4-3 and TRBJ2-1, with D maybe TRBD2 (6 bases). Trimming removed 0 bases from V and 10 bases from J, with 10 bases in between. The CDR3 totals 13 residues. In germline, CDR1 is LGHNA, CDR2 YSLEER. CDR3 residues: CASSQDAAGEQFF. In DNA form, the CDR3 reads TGCGCCAGCAGCCAAGACGCAGCGGGCGAGCAGTTCTTC.

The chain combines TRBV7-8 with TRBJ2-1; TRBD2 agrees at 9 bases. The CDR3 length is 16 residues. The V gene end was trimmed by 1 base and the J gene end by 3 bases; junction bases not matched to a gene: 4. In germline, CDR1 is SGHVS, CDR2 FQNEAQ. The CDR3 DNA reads TGTGCCAGCAGCTTAGGTGCGGGAGGGTTCTACAATGAGCAGTTCTTC. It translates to CASSLGAGGFYNEQFF.